This passage covers 14 T cell receptor beta chains from one sample sequenced in a study of blood T cell repertoires in COVID-19. Assay used: immunoSEQ multiplex PCR; TCRdb lists only in-frame clones, some missing. This sample has approximately 200,000 clones; 79% occur once, and the top ten carry around a sixth. Sequenced material: peripheral blood. These TCRs come from a man aged 55 to 70 with active or convalescent COVID-19.

The CDR3 spells CASSSRHRGSPLHF. CDR3 nucleotide sequence: TGTGCCAGCAGTTCGCGCCACAGGGGTTCACCCCTCCACTTT. The chain recombines TRBV28 with TRBJ1-6; 7 bases agree with TRBD1. Trimming took 4 bases from V and 9 from J; bases not matched to a gene: 6. The germline V gene encodes CDR1 MDHEN and CDR2 SYDVKM. The CDR3 covers 14 residues.

The rearrangement uses TRBV28 and TRBJ1-4; D call uncertain. This CDR3 is 15 amino acids long. Germline CDR1 reads MDHEN; CDR2 reads SYDVKM. Trimming stripped 7 bases from V and 4 bases from J, with 16 bases between. CDR3: CASTPGFAFNEKLFF. In nucleotides, the CDR3 is TGTGCCAGCACCCCGGGTTTCGCATTTAATGAAAAACTGTTTTTT. The full variable domain, with the rest looked up from reference TRBV28 and TRBJ1-4, is DVKVTQSSRYLVKRTGEKVFLECVQDMDHENMFWYRQDPGLGLRLIYFSYDVKMKEKGDIPEGYSVSREKKERFSLILESASTNQTSMYLCASTPGFAFNEKLFFGSGTQLSVL.

This chain connects TRBV6-2 or TRBV6-3 to TRBJ2-7; 7 bases agree with TRBD1. This CDR3 has 16 amino acids. The ends lost 0 bases at V and 3 bases at J; junction bases unmatched: 8. Germline values: CDR1 MNHEY, CDR2 SVGEGT. The CDR3 DNA reads TGTGCCAGCAGTTACTCGAACCGGGACAGATTCTACGAGCAGTACTTC. This encodes CASSYSNRDRFYEQYF.

The genes are TRBV5-1 and TRBJ1-5; 10 nucleotides align to TRBD1. Germline V gene lookup returns CDR1 SGHRS and CDR2 YFSETQ. Trimming removed 2 bases from V and 2 bases from J; junction bases left unmatched: 4. The CDR3 extends over 16 amino acids. CDR3 residues: CASSLGGTGGNQPQHF. CDR3 bases: TGCGCCAGCAGCTTAGGAGGGACAGGGGGCAATCAGCCCCAGCATTTT.

The gene calls are TRBV10-3 and TRBJ2-2, with 8 bases lining up with TRBD2. The CDR3 runs 15 residues. V trimming: 6 bases; J trimming: 0 bases; junction bases outside the gene matches: 3. Germline V gene lookup returns CDR1 ENHRY and CDR2 SYGVKD. CDR3 coding DNA: TGTGCCATCAGGGCTAGCGGGCCGAACACCGGGGAGCTGTTTTTT. It is translated as CAIRASGPNTGELFF.

This sequence joins TRBV4-3 and TRBJ2-1; TRBD2 agrees at 15 bases. Germline V lookup: CDR1 LGHNA, CDR2 YSLEER. This CDR3 is built from 19 residues. The V and J ends lost 0 bases and 5 bases, in that order; junction bases with no gene match: 8. The CDR3 spells CASSQDVGLAGGRNNEQFF. The CDR3 region has the DNA TGCGCCAGCAGCCAAGATGTGGGACTAGCGGGAGGTCGGAACAATGAGCAGTTCTTC.

This clone ranks as medium-sized. The chain employs TRBV7-9 and TRBJ2-7; D remains unclear. Trimming pared 5 bases from V and 4 bases from J, leaving 12 bases between. The CDR3 spans 13 residues. Germline V lookup: CDR1 SEHNR, CDR2 FQNEAQ (reference sequence). The DNA for the CDR3 is TGTGCCAGCAGCCCTACTGGAGCTTACGAGCAGTACTTC. Encoded protein: CASSPTGAYEQYF.

This clone was counted once. The chain carries TRBV6-4 and TRBJ2-1; a possible D gene is TRBD2 (7 bases). The V gene lost 6 bases and the J gene lost 8 bases, with 20 bases spanning the gap. Germline-derived CDR1 and CDR2 are MRHNA and SNTAGT. This CDR3 comprises 15 residues. CDR3: CASSLGGGDWDEQFF. Written as DNA, the CDR3 is TGTGCCAGCAGCCTTGGGGGGGGCGATTGGGATGAGCAGTTCTTC.

The sample holds many counts of this clone. The chain recombines TRBV2 with TRBJ1-6; no reliable D call. The CDR3 runs 14 residues. Germline CDR1 SNHLY, CDR2 FYNNEI. V was cut by 7 bases and J by 7 bases, with 14 bases left in between. Here the CDR3 reads CASTGRRANSPLHF. CDR3 coding DNA: TGTGCCAGCACTGGTCGGAGAGCGAATTCACCCCTCCACTTT.

The J gene is TRBJ2-1, the V gene TRBV7-9; D perhaps matches TRBD1 (5 bases). V was trimmed by 1 base and J by 6 bases, leaving 22 bases between them. CDR3 size: 18 residues. Germline CDR1 and CDR2: SEHNR and FQNEAQ (reference sequence). The CDR3 DNA follows: TGTGCCAGCAGCTTAGTGCACAGGCCTATGCCTCGGCGCAATGAGCAGTTCTTC. Protein: CASSLVHRPMPRRNEQFF.

The chain carries TRBV6-2 or TRBV6-3 and TRBJ2-1; 14 bases line up with TRBD2. V dropped 4 bases and J dropped 10; count of bases not matched to a gene: 6. The CDR3 has 15 residues. Looked up from germline, CDR1 is MNHEY and CDR2 is SVGEGT. The CDR3 DNA reads TGTGCCAGCAGTTTGGGACTAGCGGGAGCGGGGGAGCAGTTCTTC. Amino acid sequence: CASSLGLAGAGEQFF.

This chain connects TRBV7-6 to TRBJ2-7, with TRBD1 identical over 7 bases. J gave up 3 bases and V 5 bases, and 16 bases lay outside the gene matches. The germline CDR1 and CDR2 sequences are SGHVS and FNYEAQ. The CDR3 spans 17 residues. CDR3 nucleotide sequence: TGTGCCAGCAGCCTTCAGAGACAGGGCCGAAAAATCTACGAGCAGTACTTC. Its protein product is CASSLQRQGRKIYEQYF. The full variable domain, in which reference TRBV7-6 and TRBJ2-7 provide the parts outside the CDR3, is GAGVSQSPRYKVTKRGQDVALRCDPISGHVSLYWYRQALGQGPEFLTYFNYEAQQDKSGLPNDRFSAERPEGSISTLTIQRTEQRDSAMYRCASSLQRQGRKIYEQYFGPGTRLTVT.

Many counts were recorded for this clone. The rearrangement links TRBV3-1 (or the pseudogene TRBV3-2) to TRBJ2-7, with D tentatively TRBD2 (7 bases). Germline V gene lookup returns CDR1 LGHDT and CDR2 YNNKEL (reference sequence). V lost 8 bases and J lost 5, with 16 bases in between. The CDR3 runs 13 residues. CDR3 residues: CASGSRGANEQYF. The DNA of the CDR3 is TGTGCCAGCGGATCACGGGGGGCCAACGAGCAGTACTTC.

The rearrangement links TRBV28 to TRBJ1-4; perhaps TRBD1 as D (5 bases). The CDR3 sequence is 14 residues long. V was clipped by 1 base and J by 7 bases, with 10 bases between them. In germline, CDR1 is MDHEN, CDR2 SYDVKM. As DNA, the CDR3 is TGTGCCAGCAGTTTATATGTCCAGGGTGAAAAACTGTTTTTT. Protein: CASSLYVQGEKLFF.